This T cell receptor beta chain was sequenced in a study of T cells in Graves' hyperthyroidism and ophthalmopathy. Broader study findings: By a 13 V-J model, ophthalmopathy was set apart from stable hyperthyroidism.

With respect to this clonotype: What it recognizes is unknown. Being one base from a much bigger clone, this may be a read error.

Authors of the study amplified TCR beta CDR3 regions from RNA transcripts. The HTBI set primed first-round TCR CDR3 RT-PCR. TCRdb re-derived calls from the multiplex PCR reads in MiXCR, one entry per CDR3 protein. The table shows approximately 870,000 distinct CDR3 sequences, with roughly 40% occurring only once. CDR1 is SNHLY and CDR2 is FYNNEI in the germline V gene. Trimming removed 11 bases from V and 6 bases from J, with 14 bases in between. This CDR3 region has 11 residues. Aged 18 to 65, the patients had hyperthyroidism that was newly diagnosed and had lasted under 2 months. This rearrangement joins TRBV2 to TRBJ2-7, with D maybe TRBD2 (6 bases). The specimen was blood. This clonotype originated in a man aged 18 to 30 with Graves' hyperthyroidism. This CDR3 reads CAAEGRFEQYF. The CDR3 coding sequence is TGTGCCGCGGAGGGTAGATTCGAGCAGTACTTC.